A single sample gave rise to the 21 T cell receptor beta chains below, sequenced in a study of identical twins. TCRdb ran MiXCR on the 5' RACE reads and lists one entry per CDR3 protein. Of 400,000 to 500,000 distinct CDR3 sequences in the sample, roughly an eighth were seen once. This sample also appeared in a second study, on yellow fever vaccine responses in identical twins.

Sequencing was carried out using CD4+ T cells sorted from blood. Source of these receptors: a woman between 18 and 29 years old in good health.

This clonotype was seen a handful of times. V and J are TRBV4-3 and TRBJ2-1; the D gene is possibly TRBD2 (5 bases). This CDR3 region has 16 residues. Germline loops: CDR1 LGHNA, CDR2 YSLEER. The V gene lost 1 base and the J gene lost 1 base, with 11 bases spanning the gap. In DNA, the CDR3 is TGCGCCAGCAGCCAAGGGGTAGCGTTATCCTACAATGAGCAGTTCTTC. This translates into CASSQGVALSYNEQFF.

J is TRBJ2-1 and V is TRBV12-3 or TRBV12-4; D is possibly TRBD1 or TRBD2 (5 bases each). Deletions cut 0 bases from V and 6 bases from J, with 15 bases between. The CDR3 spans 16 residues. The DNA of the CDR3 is TGTGCCAGCAGTTTAGCGGGACGGAAGGGGCCCAATGAGCAGTTCTTC. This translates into CASSLAGRKGPNEQFF.

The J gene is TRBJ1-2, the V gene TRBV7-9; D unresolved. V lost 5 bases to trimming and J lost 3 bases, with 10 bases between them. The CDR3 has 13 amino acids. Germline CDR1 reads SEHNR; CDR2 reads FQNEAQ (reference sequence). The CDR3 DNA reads TGTGCCAGCAGCAGGAATCAAGACTATGGCTACACCTTC. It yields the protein CASSRNQDYGYTF.

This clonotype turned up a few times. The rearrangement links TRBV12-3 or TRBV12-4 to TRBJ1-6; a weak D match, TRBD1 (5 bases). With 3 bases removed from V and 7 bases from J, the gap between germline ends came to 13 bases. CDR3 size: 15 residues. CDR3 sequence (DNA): TGTGCCAGCAGTTTCGATGGTAGGGGAAATTCACCCCTCCACTTT. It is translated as CASSFDGRGNSPLHF.

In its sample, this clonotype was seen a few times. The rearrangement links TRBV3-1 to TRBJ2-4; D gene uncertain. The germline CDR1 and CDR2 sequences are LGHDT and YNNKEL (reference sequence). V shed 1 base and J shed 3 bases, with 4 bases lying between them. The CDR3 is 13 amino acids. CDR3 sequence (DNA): TGTGCCAGCAGCCAAGTAGGCAAAAACATTCAGTACTTC. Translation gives CASSQVGKNIQYF.

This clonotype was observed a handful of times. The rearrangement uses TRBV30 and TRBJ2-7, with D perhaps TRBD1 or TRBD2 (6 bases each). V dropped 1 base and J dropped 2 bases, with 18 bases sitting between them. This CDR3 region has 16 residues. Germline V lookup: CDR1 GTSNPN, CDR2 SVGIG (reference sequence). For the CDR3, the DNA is TGTGCCTGGAGTGGACGGGGGCGAGTGAGGGCCTACGAGCAGTACTTC. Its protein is CAWSGRGRVRAYEQYF.

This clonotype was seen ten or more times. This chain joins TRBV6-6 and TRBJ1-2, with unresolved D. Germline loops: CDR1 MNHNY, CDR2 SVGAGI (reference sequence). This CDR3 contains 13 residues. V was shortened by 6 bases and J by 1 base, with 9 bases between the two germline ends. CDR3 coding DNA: TGTGCCAGCAGCCTTACAGTTAACTATGGCTACACCTTC. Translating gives CASSLTVNYGYTF.

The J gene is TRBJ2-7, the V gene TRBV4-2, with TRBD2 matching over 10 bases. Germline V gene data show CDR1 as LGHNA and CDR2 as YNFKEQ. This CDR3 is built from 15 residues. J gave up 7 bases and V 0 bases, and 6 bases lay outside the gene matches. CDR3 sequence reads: CASSQDRAGGREQYF. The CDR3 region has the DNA TGTGCCAGCAGCCAAGATCGAGCGGGAGGGCGTGAGCAGTACTTC.

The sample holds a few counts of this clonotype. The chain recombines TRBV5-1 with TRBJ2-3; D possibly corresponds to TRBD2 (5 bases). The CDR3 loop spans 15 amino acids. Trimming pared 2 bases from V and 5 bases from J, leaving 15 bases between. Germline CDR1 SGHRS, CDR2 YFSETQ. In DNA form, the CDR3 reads TGCGCCAGCAGCTTTACCGGGAACCGGGGAGATACGCAGTATTTT. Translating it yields CASSFTGNRGDTQYF.

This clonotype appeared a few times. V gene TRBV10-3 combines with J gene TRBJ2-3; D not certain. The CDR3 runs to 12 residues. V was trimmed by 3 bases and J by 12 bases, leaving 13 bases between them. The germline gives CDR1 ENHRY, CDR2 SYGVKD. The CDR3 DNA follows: TGTGCCATCAGTGAAATAGTCTCTACCCAGTATTTT. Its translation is CAISEIVSTQYF.

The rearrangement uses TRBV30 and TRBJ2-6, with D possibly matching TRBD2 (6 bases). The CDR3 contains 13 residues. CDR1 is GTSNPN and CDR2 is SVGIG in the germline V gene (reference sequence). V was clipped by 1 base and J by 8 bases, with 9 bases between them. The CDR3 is CAWSGRVTNVLTF. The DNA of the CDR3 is TGTGCCTGGAGTGGGAGGGTGACCAACGTCCTGACTTTC.

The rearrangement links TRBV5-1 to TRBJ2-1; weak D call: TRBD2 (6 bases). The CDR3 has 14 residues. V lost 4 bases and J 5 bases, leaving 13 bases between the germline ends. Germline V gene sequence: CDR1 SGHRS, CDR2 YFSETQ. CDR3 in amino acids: CASSGGWRNNEQFF. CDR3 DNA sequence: TGCGCCAGCAGCGGGGGGTGGAGAAACAATGAGCAGTTCTTC.

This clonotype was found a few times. CDR3 region: CASTLGQIPYSGANVLTF. CDR3 sequence (DNA): TGTGCCAGCACCCTCGGACAGATCCCTTACTCTGGGGCCAACGTCCTGACTTTC. The genes are TRBV12-3 or TRBV12-4 and TRBJ2-6, with D possibly TRBD1 on 6 matching bases. V gave up 7 bases and J gave up 0 bases, with 19 bases separating them. This CDR3 comprises 18 residues.

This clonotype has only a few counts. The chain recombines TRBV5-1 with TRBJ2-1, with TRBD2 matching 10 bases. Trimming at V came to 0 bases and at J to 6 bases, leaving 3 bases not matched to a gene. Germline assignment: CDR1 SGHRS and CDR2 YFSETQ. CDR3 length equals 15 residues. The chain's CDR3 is CASSLAGTSVNEQFF. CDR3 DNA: TGCGCCAGCAGCTTGGCCGGGACTAGCGTCAATGAGCAGTTCTTC. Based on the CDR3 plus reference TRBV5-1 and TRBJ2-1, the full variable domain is KAGVTQTPRYLIKTRGQQVTLSCSPISGHRSVSWYQQTPGQGLQFLFEYFSETQRNKGNFPGRFSGRQFSNSRSEMNVSTLELGDSALYLCASSLAGTSVNEQFFGPGTRLTVL.

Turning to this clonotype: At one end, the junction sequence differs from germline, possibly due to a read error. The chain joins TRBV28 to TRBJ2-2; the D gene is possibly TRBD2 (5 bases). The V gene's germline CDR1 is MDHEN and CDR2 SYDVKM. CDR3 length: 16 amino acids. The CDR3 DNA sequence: TGTGCCAGCAGACTAAGCGGTGGAGGTAACACCGGGGTGCTGTTTTTT. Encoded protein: CASRLSGGGNTGVLFF.

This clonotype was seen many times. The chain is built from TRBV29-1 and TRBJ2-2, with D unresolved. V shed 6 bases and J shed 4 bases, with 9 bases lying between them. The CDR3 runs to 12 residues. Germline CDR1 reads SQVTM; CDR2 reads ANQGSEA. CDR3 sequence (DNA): TGCAGCGTCGCGTATAGCACCGGGGAGCTGTTTTTT. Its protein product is CSVAYSTGELFF.

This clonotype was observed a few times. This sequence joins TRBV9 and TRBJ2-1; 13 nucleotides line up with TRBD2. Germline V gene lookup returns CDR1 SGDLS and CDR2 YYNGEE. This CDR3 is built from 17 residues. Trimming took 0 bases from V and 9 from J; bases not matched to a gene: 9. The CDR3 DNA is TGTGCCAGCAGCGTAGGAGCGGGGACTAGCGGGACGGGTGAGCAGTTCTTC. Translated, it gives CASSVGAGTSGTGEQFF.

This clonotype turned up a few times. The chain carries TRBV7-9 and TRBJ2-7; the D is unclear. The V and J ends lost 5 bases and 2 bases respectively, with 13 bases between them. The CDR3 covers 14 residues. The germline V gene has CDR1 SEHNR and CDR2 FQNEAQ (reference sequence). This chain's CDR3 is CASSTYGPAYEQYF. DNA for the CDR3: TGTGCCAGCAGCACCTACGGCCCTGCCTACGAGCAGTACTTC.

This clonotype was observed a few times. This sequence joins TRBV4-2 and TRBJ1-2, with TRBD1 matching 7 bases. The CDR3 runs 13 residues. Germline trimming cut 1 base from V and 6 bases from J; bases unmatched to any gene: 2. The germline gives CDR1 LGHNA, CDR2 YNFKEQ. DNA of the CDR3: TGTGCCAGCAGCCAAGCAACAGGGGATGGCTACACCTTC. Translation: CASSQATGDGYTF.

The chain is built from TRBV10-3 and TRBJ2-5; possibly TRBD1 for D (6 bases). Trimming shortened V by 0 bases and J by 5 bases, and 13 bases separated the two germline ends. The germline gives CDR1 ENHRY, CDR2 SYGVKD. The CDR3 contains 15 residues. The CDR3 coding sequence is TGTGCCATCAGTGAGTCGAGTACAGGGCGGGAGACCCAGTACTTC. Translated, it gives CAISESSTGRETQYF.

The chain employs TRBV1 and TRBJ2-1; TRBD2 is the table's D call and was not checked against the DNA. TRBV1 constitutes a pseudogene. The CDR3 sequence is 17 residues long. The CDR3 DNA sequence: TGCACCAGCAGCCAAGAAGGAGGACTAGCGGGGGGCAATGAGCAGTTCTTC. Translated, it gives CTSSQEGGLAGGNEQFF.